This TCR beta chain was found in a study of blood T cell repertoires in COVID-19. V lost 4 bases and J lost 4, with 14 bases in between. In germline, CDR1 is SGHRS, CDR2 YFSETQ. This CDR3 has 14 residues. Original methodology: Amplified reference gene primers provided the basis for estimating nucleated cell counts. The repertoire was sequenced with immunoSEQ multiplex PCR; TCRdb's copy has only in-frame clones and lacks some. The V and J calls and the clone size are those of that table, but D and trimming were determined from the DNA. The data contain around 280,000 clones, approximately 86% of them seen just once; the ten biggest clones take up 2.1%.

The chain links TRBV5-1 to TRBJ1-2; D is perhaps TRBD1 (6 bases). The source material was peripheral blood. This clonotype was obtained from a woman in her 30s who had recovered from COVID-19. The CDR3 sequence: CASSLRTEGYGYTF. CDR3 nucleotides: TGCGCCAGCAGCCTTCGGACAGAGGGCTATGGCTACACCTTC. Looking up the rest from reference TRBV5-1 and TRBJ1-2 gives the full variable domain: KAGVTQTPRYLIKTRGQQVTLSCSPISGHRSVSWYQQTPGQGLQFLFEYFSETQRNKGNFPGRFSGRQFSNSRSEMNVSTLELGDSALYLCASSLRTEGYGYTFGSGTRLTVV.